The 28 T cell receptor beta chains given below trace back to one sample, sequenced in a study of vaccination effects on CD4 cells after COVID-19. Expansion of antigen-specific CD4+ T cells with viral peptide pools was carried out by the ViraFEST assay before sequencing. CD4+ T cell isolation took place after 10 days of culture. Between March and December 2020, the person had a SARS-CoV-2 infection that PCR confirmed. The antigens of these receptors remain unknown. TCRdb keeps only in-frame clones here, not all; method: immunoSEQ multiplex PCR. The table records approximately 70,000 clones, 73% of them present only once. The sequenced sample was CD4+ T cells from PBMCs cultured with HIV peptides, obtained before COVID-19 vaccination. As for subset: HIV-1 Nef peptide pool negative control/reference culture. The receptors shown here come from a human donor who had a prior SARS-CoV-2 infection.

The CDR3: CASSRLASSYNEQFF. The CDR3 nucleotides are TGTGCCAGCAGCAGATTAGCCAGCTCCTACAATGAGCAGTTCTTC. The rearrangement joins TRBV11-2 to TRBJ2-1; D unclear. The CDR3 sequence is 15 residues long. In germline, CDR1 is SGHAT, CDR2 FQNNGV. Trimming cost V 5 bases and J 0 bases, with 11 bases left between them.

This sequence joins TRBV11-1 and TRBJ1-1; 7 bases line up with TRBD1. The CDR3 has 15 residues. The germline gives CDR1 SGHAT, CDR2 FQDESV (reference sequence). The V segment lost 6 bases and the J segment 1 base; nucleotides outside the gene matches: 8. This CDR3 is CASSSSGQPNTEAFF. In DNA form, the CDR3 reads TGTGCCAGCAGTTCCTCGGGACAGCCGAACACTGAAGCTTTCTTT.

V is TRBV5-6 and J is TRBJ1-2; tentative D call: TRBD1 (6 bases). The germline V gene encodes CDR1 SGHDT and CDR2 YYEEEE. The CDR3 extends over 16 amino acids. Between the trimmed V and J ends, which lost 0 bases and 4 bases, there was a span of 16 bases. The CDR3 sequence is CASSLGDTGFRYGYTF. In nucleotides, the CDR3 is TGTGCCAGCAGCTTGGGAGATACAGGGTTTCGCTATGGCTACACCTTC.

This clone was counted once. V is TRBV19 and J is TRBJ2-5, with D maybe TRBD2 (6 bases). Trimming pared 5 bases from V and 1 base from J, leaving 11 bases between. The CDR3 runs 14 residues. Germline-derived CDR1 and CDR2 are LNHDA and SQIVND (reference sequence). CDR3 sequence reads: CASSRRGRQETQYF. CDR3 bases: TGTGCCAGTAGTCGGCGGGGCCGCCAAGAGACCCAGTACTTC.

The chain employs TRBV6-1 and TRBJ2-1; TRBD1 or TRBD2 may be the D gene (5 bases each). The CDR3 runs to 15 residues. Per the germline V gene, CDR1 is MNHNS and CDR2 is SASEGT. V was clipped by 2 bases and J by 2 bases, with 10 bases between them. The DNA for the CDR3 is TGTGCCAGCAGTGAACGGGGCGGCGCCTACAATGAGCAGTTCTTC. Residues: CASSERGGAYNEQFF.

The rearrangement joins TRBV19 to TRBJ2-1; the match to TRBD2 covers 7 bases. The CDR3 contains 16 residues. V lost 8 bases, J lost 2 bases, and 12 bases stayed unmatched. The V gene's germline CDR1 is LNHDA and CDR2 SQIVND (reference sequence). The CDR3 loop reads CASGSMYSGTYNEQFF. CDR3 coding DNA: TGTGCCAGTGGCTCTATGTACAGCGGGACCTACAATGAGCAGTTCTTC.

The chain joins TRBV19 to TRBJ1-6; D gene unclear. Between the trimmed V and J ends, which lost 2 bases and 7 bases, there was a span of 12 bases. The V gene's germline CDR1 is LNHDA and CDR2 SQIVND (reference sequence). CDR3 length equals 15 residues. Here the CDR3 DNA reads TGTGCCAGTAGTATATCGGGCAGCCTAAATTCACCCCTCCACTTT. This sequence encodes CASSISGSLNSPLHF.

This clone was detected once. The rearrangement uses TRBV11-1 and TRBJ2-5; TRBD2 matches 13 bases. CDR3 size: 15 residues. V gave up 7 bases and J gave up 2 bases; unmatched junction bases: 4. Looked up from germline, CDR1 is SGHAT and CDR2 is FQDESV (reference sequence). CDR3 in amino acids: CASKMGLAGQETQYF. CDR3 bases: TGTGCCAGCAAAATGGGACTAGCGGGGCAAGAGACCCAGTACTTC. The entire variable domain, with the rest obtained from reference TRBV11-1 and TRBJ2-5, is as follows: EAEVAQSPRYKITEKSQAVAFWCDPISGHATLYWYRQILGQGPELLVQFQDESVVDDSQLPKDRFSAERLKGVDSTLKIQPAELGDSAMYLCASKMGLAGQETQYFGPGTRLLVL.

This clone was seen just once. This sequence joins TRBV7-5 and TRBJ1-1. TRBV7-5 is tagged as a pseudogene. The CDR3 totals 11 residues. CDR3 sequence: CARREGAEAFF. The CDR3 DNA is TGTGCCAGAAGAGAGGGTGCTGAAGCTTTCTTT.

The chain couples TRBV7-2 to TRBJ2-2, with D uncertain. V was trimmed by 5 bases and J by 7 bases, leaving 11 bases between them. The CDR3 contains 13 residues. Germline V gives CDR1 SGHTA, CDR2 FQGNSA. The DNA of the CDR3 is TGTGCCAGCAGCCCATGGAGTGTCGGGGAGCTGTTTTTT. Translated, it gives CASSPWSVGELFF. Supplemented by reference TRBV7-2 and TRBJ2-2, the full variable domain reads GAGVSQSPSNKVTEKGKDVELRCDPISGHTALYWYRQSLGQGLEFLIYFQGNSAPDKSGLPSDRFSAERTGGSVSTLTIQRTQQEDSAVYLCASSPWSVGELFFGEGSRLTVL.

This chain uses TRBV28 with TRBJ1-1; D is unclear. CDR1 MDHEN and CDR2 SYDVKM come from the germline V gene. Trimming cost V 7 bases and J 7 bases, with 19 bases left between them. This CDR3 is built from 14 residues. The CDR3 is CASNGAAHVGEAFF. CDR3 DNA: TGTGCCAGCAATGGAGCGGCGCATGTGGGTGAAGCTTTCTTT.

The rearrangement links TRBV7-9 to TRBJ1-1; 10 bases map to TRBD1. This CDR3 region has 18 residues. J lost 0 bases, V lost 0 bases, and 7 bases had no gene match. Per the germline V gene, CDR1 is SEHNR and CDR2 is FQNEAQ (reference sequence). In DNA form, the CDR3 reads TGTGCCAGCAGCTTAGCGCGCGGACAGGGGGTGGTGAACACTGAAGCTTTCTTT. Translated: CASSLARGQGVVNTEAFF.

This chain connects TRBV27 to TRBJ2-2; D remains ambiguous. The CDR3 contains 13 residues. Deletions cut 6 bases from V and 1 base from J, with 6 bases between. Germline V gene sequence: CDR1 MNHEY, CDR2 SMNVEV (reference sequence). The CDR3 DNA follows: TGTGCCAGCAGAAAGCAGAACACCGGGGAGCTGTTTTTT. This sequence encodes CASRKQNTGELFF.

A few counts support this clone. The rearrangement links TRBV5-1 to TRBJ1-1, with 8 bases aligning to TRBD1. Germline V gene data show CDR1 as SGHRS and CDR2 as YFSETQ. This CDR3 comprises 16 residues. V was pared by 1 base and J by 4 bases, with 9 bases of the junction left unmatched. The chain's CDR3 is CASSLQPGQGGTEAFF. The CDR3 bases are TGCGCCAGCAGCTTGCAACCTGGACAGGGTGGCACTGAAGCTTTCTTT.

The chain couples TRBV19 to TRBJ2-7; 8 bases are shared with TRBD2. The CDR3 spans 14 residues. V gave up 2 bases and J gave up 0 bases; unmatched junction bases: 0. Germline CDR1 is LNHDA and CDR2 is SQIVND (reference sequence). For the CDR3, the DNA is TGTGCCAGTAGTATAAGCGGGAGCTCCTACGAGCAGTACTTC. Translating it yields CASSISGSSYEQYF.

The CDR3 DNA reads TGCGCCAGCAGCCAAGAGCCGGGACTAGGTTCAGATACGCAGTATTTT. Translated, it gives CASSQEPGLGSDTQYF. This sequence joins TRBV4-1 and TRBJ2-3, with 8 bases aligning to TRBD2. Germline V gene data show CDR1 as MGHRA and CDR2 as YSYEKL. The CDR3 is made up of 16 amino acids. Trimming took 0 bases from V and 4 from J; bases not matched to a gene: 6.

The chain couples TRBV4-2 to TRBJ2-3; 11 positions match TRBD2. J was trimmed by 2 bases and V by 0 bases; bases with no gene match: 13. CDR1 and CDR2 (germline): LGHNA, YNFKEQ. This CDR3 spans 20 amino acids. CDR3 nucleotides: TGTGCCAGCAGCCAAGATTATTGGGGGACTAGCGGTGATGACACAGATACGCAGTATTTT. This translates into CASSQDYWGTSGDDTDTQYF.

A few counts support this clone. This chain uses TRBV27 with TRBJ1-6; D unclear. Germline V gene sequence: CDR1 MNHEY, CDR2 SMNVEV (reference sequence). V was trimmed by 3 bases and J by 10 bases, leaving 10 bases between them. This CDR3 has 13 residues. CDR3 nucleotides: TGTGCCAGCAGTTTTTGGAACGGATCACCCCTCCACTTT. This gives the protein CASSFWNGSPLHF.

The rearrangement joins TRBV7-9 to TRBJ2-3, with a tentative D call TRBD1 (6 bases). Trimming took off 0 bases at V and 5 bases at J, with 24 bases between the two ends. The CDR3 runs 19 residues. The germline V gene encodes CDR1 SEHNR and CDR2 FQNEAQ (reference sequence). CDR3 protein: CASSLALGLDRLEKDTQYF. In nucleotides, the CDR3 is TGTGCCAGCAGCTTAGCGTTGGGCCTCGACAGGTTAGAGAAAGATACGCAGTATTTT. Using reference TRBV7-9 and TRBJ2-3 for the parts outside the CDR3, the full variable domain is DTGVSQNPRHKITKRGQNVTFRCDPISEHNRLYWYRQTLGQGPEFLTYFQNEAQLEKSRLLSDRFSAERPKGSFSTLEIQRTEQGDSAMYLCASSLALGLDRLEKDTQYFGPGTRLTVL.

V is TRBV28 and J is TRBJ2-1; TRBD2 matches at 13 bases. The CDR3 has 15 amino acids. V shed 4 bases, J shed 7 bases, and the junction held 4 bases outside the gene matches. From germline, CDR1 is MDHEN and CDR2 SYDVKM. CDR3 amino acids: CASSSLAGGVNEQFF. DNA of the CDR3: TGTGCCAGCAGTTCACTAGCGGGAGGGGTAAATGAGCAGTTCTTC.

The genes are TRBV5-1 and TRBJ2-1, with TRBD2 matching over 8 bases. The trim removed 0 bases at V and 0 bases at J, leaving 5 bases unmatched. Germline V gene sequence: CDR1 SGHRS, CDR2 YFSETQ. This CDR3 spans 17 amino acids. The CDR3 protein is CASSLGLAGRSYNEQFF. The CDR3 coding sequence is TGCGCCAGCAGCTTGGGGTTAGCGGGGCGCTCCTACAATGAGCAGTTCTTC.

CDR3 coding DNA: TGCAGTGCTAGTAGGGGTCAAGGGGCGGTGGGAGAGCAGTACTTC. Its translation: CSASRGQGAVGEQYF. The V gene is TRBV20-1, the J gene TRBJ2-7, with a tentative D call TRBD1 (5 bases). Trimming stripped 3 bases from V and 7 bases from J, with 22 bases between. CDR3 length: 15 residues. Germline CDR1 DFQATT, CDR2 SNEGSKA (reference sequence).

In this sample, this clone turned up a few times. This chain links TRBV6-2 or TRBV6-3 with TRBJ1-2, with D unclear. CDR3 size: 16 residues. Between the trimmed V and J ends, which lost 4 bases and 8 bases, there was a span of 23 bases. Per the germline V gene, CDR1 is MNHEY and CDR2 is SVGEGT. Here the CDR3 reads CASSLPTTGRFGGYTF. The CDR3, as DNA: TGTGCCAGCAGTTTACCCACAACCGGCAGGTTCGGCGGCTACACCTTC.

DNA of the CDR3: TGCGCCAGCAGCTTCTCTCCCGGGGGGACTAACAATGAGCAGTTCTTC. Amino acids: CASSFSPGGTNNEQFF. The rearrangement uses TRBV5-1 and TRBJ2-1; 7 bases are shared with TRBD2. This CDR3 contains 16 residues. The V segment lost 2 bases and the J segment 5 bases; nucleotides outside the gene matches: 10. Per the germline V gene, CDR1 is SGHRS and CDR2 is YFSETQ.

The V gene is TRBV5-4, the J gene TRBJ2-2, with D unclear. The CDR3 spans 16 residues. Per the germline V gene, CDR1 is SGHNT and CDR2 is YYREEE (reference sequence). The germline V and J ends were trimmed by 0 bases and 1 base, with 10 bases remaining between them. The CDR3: CASSLGPLLNTGELFF. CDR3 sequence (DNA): TGTGCCAGCAGCTTGGGACCCCTATTGAACACCGGGGAGCTGTTTTTT. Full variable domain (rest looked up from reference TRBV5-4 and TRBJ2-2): ETGVTQSPTHLIKTRGQQVTLRCSSQSGHNTVSWYQQALGQGPQFIFQYYREEENGRGNFPPRFSGLQFPNYSSELNVNALELDDSALYLCASSLGPLLNTGELFFGEGSRLTVL.

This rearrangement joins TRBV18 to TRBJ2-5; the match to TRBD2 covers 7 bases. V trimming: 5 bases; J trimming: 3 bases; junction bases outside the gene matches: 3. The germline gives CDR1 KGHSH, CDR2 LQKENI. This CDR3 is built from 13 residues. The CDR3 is CASSTGLEETQYF. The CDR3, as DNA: TGTGCCAGCTCAACCGGACTAGAAGAGACCCAGTACTTC.

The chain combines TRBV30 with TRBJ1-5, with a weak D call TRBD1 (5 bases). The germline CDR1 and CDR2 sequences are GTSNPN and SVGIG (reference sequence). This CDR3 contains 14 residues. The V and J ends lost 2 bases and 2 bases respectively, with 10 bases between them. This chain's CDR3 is CAWSRGGGNQPQHF. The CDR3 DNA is TGTGCCTGGAGTCGGGGGGGTGGCAATCAGCCCCAGCATTTT.

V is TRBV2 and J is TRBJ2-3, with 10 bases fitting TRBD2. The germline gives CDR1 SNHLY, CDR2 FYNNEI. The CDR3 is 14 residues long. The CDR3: CVTADPSGGGTQYF. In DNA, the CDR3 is TGTGTCACAGCAGATCCTAGCGGGGGAGGTACGCAGTATTTT.